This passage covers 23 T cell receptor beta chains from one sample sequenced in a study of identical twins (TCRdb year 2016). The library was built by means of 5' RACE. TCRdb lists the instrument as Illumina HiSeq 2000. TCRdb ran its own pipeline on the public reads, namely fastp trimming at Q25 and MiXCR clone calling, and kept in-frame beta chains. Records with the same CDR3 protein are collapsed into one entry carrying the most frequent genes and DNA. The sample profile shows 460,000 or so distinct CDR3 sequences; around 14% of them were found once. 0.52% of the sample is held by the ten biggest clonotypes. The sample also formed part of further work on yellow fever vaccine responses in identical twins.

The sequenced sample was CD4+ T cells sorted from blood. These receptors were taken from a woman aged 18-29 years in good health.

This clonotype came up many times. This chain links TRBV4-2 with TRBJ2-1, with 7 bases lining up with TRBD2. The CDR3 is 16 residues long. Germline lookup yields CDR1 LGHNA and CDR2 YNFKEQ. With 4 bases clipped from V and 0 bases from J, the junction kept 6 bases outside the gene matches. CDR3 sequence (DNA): TGTGCCAGCAGCCGGGAGCGGGGCAGCTCCTACAATGAGCAGTTCTTC. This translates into CASSRERGSSYNEQFF.

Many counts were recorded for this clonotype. In DNA form, the CDR3 reads TGTGCCAGCAGCTTGGAGGTGCCGAGCAACTACGAGCAGTACTTC. Its translation is CASSLEVPSNYEQYF. This sequence joins TRBV7-8 and TRBJ2-7; possible D gene TRBD2, 5 bases. The CDR3 consists of 15 residues. V shed 3 bases and J shed 3 bases, with 15 bases lying between them. CDR1 is SGHVS and CDR2 is FQNEAQ in the germline V gene.

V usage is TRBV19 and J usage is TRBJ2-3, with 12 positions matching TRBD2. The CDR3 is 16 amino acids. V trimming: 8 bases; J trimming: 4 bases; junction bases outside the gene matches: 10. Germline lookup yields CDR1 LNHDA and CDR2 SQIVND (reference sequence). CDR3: CASGRTSGKSADTQYF. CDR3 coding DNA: TGTGCCAGTGGCCGGACTAGCGGGAAAAGCGCAGATACGCAGTATTTT.

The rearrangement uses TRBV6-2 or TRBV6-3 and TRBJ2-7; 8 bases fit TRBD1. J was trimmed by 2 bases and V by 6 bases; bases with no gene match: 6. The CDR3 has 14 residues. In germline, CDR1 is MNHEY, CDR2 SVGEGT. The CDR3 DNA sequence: TGTGCCAGCAGAACGGGACAGGTTCCCTACGAGCAGTACTTC. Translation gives CASRTGQVPYEQYF.

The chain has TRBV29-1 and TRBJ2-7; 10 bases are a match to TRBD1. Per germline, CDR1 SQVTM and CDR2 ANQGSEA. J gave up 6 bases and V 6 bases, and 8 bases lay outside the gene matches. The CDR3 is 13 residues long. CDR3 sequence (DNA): TGCAGCGTCGGTAGACAGGGGGCTGGCGAGCAGTACTTC. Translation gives CSVGRQGAGEQYF.

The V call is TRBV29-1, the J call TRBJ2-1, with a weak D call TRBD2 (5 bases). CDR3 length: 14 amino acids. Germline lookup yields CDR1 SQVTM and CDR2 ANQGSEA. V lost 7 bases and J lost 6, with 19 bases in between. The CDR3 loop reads CSGTLGSVGNEQFF. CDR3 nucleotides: TGCAGCGGTACACTAGGCAGCGTCGGCAATGAGCAGTTCTTC.

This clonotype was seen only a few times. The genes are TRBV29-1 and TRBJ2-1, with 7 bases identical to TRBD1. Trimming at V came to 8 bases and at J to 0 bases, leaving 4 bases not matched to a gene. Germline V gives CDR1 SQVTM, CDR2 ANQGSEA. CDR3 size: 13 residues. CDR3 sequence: CSISGGSYNEQFF. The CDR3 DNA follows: TGCAGCATCTCAGGGGGCTCCTACAATGAGCAGTTCTTC.

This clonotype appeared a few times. CDR3 sequence reads: CASSLGSKPYEQYF. CDR3 sequence (DNA): TGTGCCAGCAGCTTGGGCTCTAAGCCATACGAGCAGTACTTC. V usage is TRBV5-6 and J usage is TRBJ2-7; unclear D gene. Trimming took off 0 bases at V and 4 bases at J, with 11 bases between the two ends. The germline gives CDR1 SGHDT, CDR2 YYEEEE. This CDR3 spans 14 amino acids.

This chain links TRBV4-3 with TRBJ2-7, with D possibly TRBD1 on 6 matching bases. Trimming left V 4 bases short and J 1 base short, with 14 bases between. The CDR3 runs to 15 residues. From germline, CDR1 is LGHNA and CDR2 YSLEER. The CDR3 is CASSRGTGKSYEQYF. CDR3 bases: TGCGCCAGCAGCCGAGGAACAGGGAAATCCTACGAGCAGTACTTC.

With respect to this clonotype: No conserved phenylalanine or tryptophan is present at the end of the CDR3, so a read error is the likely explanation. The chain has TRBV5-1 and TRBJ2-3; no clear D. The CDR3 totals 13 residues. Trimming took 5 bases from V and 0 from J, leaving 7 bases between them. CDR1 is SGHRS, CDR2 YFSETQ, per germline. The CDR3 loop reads CASSFDSTDTQYI. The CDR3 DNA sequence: TGCGCCAGCAGTTTCGACAGCACAGATACGCAGTATATT.

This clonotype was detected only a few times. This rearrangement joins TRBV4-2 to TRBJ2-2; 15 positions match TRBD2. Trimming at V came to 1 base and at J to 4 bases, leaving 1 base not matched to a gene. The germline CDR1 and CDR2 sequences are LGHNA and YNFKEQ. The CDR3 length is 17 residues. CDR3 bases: TGTGCCAGCAGCCAAGGGACTAGCGGGAGGGCCACCGGGGAGCTGTTTTTT. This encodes CASSQGTSGRATGELFF.

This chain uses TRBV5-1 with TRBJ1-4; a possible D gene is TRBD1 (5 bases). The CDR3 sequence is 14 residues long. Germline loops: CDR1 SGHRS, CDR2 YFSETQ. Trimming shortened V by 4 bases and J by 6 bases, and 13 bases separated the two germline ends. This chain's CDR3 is CASSVSGTDEKLFF. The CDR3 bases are TGCGCCAGCAGCGTCTCCGGGACCGATGAAAAACTGTTTTTT.

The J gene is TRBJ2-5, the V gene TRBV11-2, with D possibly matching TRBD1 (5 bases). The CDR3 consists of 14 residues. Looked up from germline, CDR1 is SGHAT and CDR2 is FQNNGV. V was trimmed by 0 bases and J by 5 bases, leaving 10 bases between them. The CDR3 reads CASSLDGAGETQYF. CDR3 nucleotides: TGTGCCAGCAGCTTAGATGGGGCTGGTGAGACCCAGTACTTC.

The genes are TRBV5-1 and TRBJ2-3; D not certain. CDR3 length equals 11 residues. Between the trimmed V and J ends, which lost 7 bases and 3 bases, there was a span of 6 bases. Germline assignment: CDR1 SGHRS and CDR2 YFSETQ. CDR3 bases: TGCGCCAGCGGCCTGACAGATACGCAGTATTTT. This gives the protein CASGLTDTQYF.

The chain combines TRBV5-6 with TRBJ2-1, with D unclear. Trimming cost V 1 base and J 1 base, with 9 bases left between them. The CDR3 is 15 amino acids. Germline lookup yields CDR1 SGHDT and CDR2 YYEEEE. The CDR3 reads CASSLQSDSYNEQFF. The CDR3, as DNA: TGTGCCAGCAGCTTGCAGAGCGATTCCTACAATGAGCAGTTCTTC.

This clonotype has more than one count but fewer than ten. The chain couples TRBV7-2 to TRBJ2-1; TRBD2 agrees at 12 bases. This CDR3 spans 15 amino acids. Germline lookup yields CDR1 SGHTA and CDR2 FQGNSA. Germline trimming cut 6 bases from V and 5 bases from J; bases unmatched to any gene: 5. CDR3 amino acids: CASRAGLAGNNEQFF. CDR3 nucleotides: TGTGCCAGCAGGGCTGGACTAGCGGGGAACAATGAGCAGTTCTTC.

CDR3 nucleotides: TGTGCCATCGGAGAGGGCTACGTGGGTGAGCAGTTCTTC. Residues: CAIGEGYVGEQFF. V and J are TRBV10-3 and TRBJ2-1, with D maybe TRBD2 (5 bases). V was cut by 8 bases and J by 9 bases, with 17 bases left in between. In germline, CDR1 is ENHRY, CDR2 SYGVKD. This CDR3 is built from 13 residues.

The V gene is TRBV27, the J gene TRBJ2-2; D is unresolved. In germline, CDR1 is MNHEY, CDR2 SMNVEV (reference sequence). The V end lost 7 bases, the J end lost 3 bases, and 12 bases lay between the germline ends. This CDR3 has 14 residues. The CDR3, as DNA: TGTGCCAGCAAAATTCAGGTGGACACCGGGGAGCTGTTTTTT. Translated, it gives CASKIQVDTGELFF.

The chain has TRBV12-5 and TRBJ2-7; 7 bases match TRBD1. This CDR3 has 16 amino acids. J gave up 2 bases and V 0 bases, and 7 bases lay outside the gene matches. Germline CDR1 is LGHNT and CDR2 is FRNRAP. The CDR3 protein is CASGLVLGQGAYEQYF. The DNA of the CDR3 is TGTGCTAGTGGTTTGGTATTGGGCCAGGGGGCCTACGAGCAGTACTTC.

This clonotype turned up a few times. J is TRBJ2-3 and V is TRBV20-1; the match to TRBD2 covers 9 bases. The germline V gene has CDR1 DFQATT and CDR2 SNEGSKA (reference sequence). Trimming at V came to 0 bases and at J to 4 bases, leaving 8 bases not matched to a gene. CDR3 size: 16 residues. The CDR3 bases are TGCAGTGCTAGAGATATCCTGGCGGGGGGGTCAGATACGCAGTATTTT. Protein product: CSARDILAGGSDTQYF.

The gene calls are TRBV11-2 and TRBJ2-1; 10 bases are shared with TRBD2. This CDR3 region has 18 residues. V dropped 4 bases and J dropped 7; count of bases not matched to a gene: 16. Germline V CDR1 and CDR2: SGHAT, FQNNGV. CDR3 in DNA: TGTGCCAGCAGCTCCCGCCTAGCGGGAGAGGATGGTCGGAATGAGCAGTTCTTC. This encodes CASSSRLAGEDGRNEQFF. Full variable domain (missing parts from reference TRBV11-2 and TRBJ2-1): EAGVAQSPRYKIIEKRQSVAFWCNPISGHATLYWYQQILGQGPKLLIQFQNNGVVDDSQLPKDRFSAERLKGVDSTLKIQPAKLEDSAVYLCASSSRLAGEDGRNEQFFGPGTRLTVL.

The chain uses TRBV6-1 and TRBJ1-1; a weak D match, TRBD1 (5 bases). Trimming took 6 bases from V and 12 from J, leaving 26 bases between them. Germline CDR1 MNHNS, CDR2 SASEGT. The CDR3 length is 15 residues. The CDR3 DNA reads TGTGCCAGCAGAACAGGTTTGAGGTCACCCACAGGAACTTTCTTT. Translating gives CASRTGLRSPTGTFF.

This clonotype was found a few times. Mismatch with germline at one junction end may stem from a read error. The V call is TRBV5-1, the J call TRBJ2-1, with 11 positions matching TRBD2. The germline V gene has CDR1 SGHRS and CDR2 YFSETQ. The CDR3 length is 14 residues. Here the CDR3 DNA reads TGCGCCAGCAGCGGTGGACTAGCGGGCAATGATCAGTTCTTC. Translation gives CASSGGLAGNDQFF.